This T cell receptor beta chain was profiled in a study of Graves' ophthalmopathy and Graves' hyperthyroidism. This clonotype was recorded at least ten times. The antigen is undetermined. RNA transcripts yielded amplified TCR beta CDR3 regions. Scientists carried out first-round RT-PCR using HTBI primers and then a second-round multiplex PCR. TCRdb called the multiplex PCR reads again in MiXCR, with one record for every CDR3 protein. The sample has around 520,000 distinct CDR3 sequences; less than 45% are singletons. Study observations and caveats: Blood samples also showed most expanded thyroid clonotypes exceeding 0.001 frequency.

The clonotype originates from an adult man with Graves' hyperthyroidism. The source material was peripheral blood or thyroid tissue (not recorded which).

The CDR3 DNA follows: TGTGCCAGCAGCTTCCGGAGGGGGTCGAACACCGGGGAGCTGTTTTTT. Its protein product is CASSFRRGSNTGELFF. This sequence joins TRBV7-8 and TRBJ2-2; D is perhaps TRBD1 or TRBD2 (6 bases each). The length of the CDR3 is 16 residues. From germline, CDR1 is SGHVS and CDR2 FQNEAQ. Trimming took 3 bases from V and 0 from J, leaving 11 bases between them.